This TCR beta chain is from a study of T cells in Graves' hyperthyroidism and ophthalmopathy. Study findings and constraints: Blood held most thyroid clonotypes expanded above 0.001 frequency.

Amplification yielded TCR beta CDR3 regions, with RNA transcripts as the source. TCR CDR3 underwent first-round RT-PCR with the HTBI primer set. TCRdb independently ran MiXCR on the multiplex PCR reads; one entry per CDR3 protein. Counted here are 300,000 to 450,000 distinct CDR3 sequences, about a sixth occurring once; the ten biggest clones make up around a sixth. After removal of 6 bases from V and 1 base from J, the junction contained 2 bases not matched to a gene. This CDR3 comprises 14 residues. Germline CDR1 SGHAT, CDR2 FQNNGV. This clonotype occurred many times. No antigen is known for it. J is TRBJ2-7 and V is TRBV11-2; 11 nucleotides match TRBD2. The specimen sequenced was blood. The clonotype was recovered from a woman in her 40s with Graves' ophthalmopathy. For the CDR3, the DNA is TGTGCCAGCAGACTAGCGGGAGCTTCCTACGAGCAGTACTTC. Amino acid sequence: CASRLAGASYEQYF. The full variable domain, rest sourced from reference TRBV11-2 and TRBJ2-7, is EAGVAQSPRYKIIEKRQSVAFWCNPISGHATLYWYQQILGQGPKLLIQFQNNGVVDDSQLPKDRFSAERLKGVDSTLKIQPAKLEDSAVYLCASRLAGASYEQYFGPGTRLTVT.